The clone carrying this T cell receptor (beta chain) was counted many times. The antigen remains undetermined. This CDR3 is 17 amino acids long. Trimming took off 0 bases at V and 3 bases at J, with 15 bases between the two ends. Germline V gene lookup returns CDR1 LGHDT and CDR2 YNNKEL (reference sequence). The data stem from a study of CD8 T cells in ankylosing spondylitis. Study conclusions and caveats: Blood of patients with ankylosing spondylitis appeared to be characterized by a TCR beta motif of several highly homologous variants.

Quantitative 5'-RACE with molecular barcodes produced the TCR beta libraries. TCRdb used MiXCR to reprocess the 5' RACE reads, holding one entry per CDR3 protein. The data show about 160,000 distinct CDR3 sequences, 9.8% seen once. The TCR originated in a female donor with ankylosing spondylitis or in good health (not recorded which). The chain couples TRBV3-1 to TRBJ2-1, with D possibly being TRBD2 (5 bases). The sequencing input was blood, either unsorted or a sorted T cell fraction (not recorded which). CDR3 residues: CASSQDGGSEIYNEQFF. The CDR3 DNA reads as TGTGCCAGCAGCCAAGATGGAGGTAGCGAGATCTACAATGAGCAGTTCTTC.